This T cell receptor beta chain was identified in a study of blood T cell repertoires in COVID-19. Study-level background: Nucleic acid was either cDNA or gDNA, and it came from T cells, B-cell-depleted T cells, or PBMCs.

Seattle patients were enrolled during active infection and followed longitudinally. The germline V gene encodes CDR1 SGHNT and CDR2 YYREEE (reference sequence). CDR3 size: 15 residues. The trim removed 4 bases at V and 0 bases at J, leaving 3 bases unmatched. This clone has a single count. TCRdb's table, derived via immunoSEQ multiplex PCR, lists solely in-frame clones and lacks some. The sample has around 310,000 clones; 85% to 90% are singletons. The receptor comes from a woman aged 40 to 49 with COVID-19, enrolled during active disease. The specimen was peripheral blood. The J gene is TRBJ2-3, the V gene TRBV5-4; the match to TRBD2 covers 9 bases. In nucleotides, the CDR3 is TGTGCCAGCAGCCTCACTAGCGGGAGCACAGATACGCAGTATTTT. It encodes CASSLTSGSTDTQYF.